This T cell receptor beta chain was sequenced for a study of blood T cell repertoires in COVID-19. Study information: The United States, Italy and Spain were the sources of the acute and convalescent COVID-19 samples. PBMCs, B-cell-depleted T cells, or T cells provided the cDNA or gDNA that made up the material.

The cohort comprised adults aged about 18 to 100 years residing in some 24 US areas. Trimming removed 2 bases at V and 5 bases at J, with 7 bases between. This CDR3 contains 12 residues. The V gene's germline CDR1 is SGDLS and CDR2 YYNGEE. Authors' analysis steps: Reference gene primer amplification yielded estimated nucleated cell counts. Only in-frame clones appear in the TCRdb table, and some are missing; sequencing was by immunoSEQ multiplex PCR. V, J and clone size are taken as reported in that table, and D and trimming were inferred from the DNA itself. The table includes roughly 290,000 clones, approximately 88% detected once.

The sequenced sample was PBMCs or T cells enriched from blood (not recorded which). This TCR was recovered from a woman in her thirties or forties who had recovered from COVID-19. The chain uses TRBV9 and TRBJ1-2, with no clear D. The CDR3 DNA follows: TGTGCCAGCAGCGTTACGGGGTATGGCTACACCTTC. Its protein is CASSVTGYGYTF.